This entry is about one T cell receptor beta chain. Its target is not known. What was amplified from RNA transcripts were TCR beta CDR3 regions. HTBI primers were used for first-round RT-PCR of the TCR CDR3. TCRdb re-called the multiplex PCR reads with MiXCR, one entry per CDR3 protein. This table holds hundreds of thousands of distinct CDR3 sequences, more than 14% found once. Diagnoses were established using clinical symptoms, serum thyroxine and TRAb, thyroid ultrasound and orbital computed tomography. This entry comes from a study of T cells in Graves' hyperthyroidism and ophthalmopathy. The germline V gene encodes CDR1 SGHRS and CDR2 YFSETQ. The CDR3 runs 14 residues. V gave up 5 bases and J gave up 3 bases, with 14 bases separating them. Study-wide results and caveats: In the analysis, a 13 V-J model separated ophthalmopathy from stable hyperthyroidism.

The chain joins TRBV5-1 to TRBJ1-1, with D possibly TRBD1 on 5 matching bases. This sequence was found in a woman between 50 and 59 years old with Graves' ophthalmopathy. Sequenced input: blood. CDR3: CASRAGSGDTEAFF. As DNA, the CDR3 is TGCGCCAGCAGGGCAGGGAGCGGGGACACTGAAGCTTTCTTT.